Given below is one TCR beta chain in context. Its antigen is still unknown. These data belong to a study of post-analysis software for immune sequencing data. Points from the study as a whole: The study found TRBV5-6, TRBV5-1 and TRBV20-1 among about 5 TRBV segments more frequent in patients than controls. A significant reduction in normalized Chao1 diversity was observed in multiple sclerosis patients versus controls. Strong co-clustering by F measure was evident for samples that had been prepared in the same batch.

Germline CDR1 and CDR2: SGHRS and YFSETQ. The CDR3 has 16 residues. V shed 4 bases and J 2 bases; nucleotides not matched to a gene: 10. Unique molecular identifiers featured in each of the TCR beta cDNA libraries. TCRdb recomputed calls from the PCR reads with MiXCR, one row per CDR3 protein. The sample lists roughly 800,000 distinct CDR3 sequences; 30% were seen once. The sequenced material came from blood. The receptor was derived from a girl aged 10-17 years with multiple sclerosis. The chain is built from TRBV5-1 and TRBJ2-3; 7 nucleotides match TRBD2. CDR3 in amino acids: CASSQRSAGSTDTQYF. The CDR3, as DNA: TGCGCCAGCAGCCAACGATCAGCGGGATCCACAGATACGCAGTATTTT.